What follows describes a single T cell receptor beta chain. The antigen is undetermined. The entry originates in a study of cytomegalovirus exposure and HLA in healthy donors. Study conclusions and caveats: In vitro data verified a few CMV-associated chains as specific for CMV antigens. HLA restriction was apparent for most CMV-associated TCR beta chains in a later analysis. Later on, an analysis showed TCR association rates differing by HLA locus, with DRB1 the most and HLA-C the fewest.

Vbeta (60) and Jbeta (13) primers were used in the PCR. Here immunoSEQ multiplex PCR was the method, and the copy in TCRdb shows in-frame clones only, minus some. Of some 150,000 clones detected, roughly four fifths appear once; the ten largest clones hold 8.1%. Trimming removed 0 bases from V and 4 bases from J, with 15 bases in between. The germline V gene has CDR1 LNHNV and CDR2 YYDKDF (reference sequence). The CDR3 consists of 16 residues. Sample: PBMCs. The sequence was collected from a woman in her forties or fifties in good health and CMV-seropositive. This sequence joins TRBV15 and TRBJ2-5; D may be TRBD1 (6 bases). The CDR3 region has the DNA TGTGCCACCAGCAGAGATCTGGACCCAGGGGTAGAGACCCAGTACTTC. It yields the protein CATSRDLDPGVETQYF. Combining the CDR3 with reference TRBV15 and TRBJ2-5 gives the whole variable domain DAMVIQNPRYQVTQFGKPVTLSCSQTLNHNVMYWYQQKSSQAPKLLFHYYDKDFNNEADTPDNFQSRRPNTSFCFLDIRSPGLGDTAMYLCATSRDLDPGVETQYFGPGTRLLVL.